This passage covers 28 T cell receptor beta chains from one sample sequenced in a study of tumor and adjacent non-tumor tissue in lung cancer. Three rounds of nested PCR, following a modified ARM-PCR protocol, produced the TCRbeta library. TCRdb ran MiXCR on the multiplex PCR reads and lists one entry per CDR3 protein. The data show approximately 66,000 distinct CDR3 sequences, around 61% seen once. RNA was extracted from bulk tissue without any cell sorting. Distant lung tissue was collected more than 3 cm away from the tumor edge. The specimen sequenced was distant non-tumor lung tissue. These receptors all stem from a man between 65 and 80 years old with non-small cell lung cancer.

As to this clonotype: A much more abundant neighbour one base away suggests this may be a read error. J is TRBJ1-2 and V is TRBV6-6, with D unresolved. CDR3 size: 14 residues. Germline V lookup: CDR1 MNHNY, CDR2 SVGAGI (reference sequence). The CDR3 DNA sequence: TGTGCCGGCAGTTACTCAAGAGGAAACTATGGCTACACCTTC. This encodes CAGSYSRGNYGYTF.

The sample holds many counts of this clonotype. V gene TRBV7-9 combines with J gene TRBJ2-2; D might be TRBD1 (5 bases). CDR1 and CDR2 from the germline V gene are SEHNR and FQNEAQ (reference sequence). Trimming removed 5 bases from V and 4 bases from J, with 14 bases in between. The CDR3 totals 15 residues. The DNA for the CDR3 is TGTGCCAGCAGCCAGGGCCTCCTGTTCACCGGGGAGCTGTTTTTT. This gives the protein CASSQGLLFTGELFF.

The rearrangement joins TRBV19 to TRBJ2-3, with 10 bases lining up with TRBD1. J gave up 4 bases and V 8 bases, and 6 bases lay outside the gene matches. In germline, CDR1 is LNHDA, CDR2 SQIVND (reference sequence). This CDR3 is built from 14 residues. Here the CDR3 reads CASWDRGVSDTQYF. DNA of the CDR3: TGTGCCAGTTGGGACAGGGGTGTTTCAGATACGCAGTATTTT.

Of note for this clonotype: No conserved phenylalanine or tryptophan is present at the end of the CDR3, so a read error is the likely explanation. The J gene is TRBJ2-1, the V gene TRBV29-1; the D gene is possibly TRBD2 (6 bases). Germline CDR1 SQVTM, CDR2 ANQGSEA. CDR3 size: 13 residues. V dropped 7 bases and J dropped 6 bases, with 16 bases sitting between them. CDR3 coding DNA: TGCAGCGCGGACCCCAGCGGGTGCAATGAGCAGTTCTTA. Its protein product is CSADPSGCNEQFL.

Concerning this clonotype itself: An end of the junction does not agree with germline; a read error may underlie this. V gene TRBV6-1 combines with J gene TRBJ1-1; maybe TRBD1 (5 bases). Looked up from germline, CDR1 is MNHNS and CDR2 is SASEGT. The CDR3 is made up of 14 amino acids. CDR3 sequence (DNA): TGTGCCAACAGTGATGACAGCTTGAACACTGTAACTTTCTTT. Amino acids: CANSDDSLNTVTFF.

Comment on this clonotype: A much larger clone differs from this one at a single base, so this may be a read error. The V and J genes are TRBV6-6 and TRBJ2-7; the D is unclear. The CDR3 is 15 residues long. Germline CDR1 is MNHNY and CDR2 is SVGAGI (reference sequence). Here the CDR3 DNA reads TGTGCCAGCAGTCCTAGGACGAATAACGCCTACGGGCAGTACTTC. This codes for CASSPRTNNAYGQYF.

At least ten counts were recorded for this clonotype. This chain connects TRBV10-3 to TRBJ1-1, with D unresolved. The CDR3 is 15 amino acids. The germline V gene has CDR1 ENHRY and CDR2 SYGVKD. V shed 7 bases and J shed 0 bases, with 15 bases lying between them. Here the CDR3 DNA reads TGTGCCATCACTCAGGAAGGCAGCATGAACACTGAAGCTTTCTTT. Its translation: CAITQEGSMNTEAFF.

Of note for this clonotype: This CDR3 is missing its conserved last phenylalanine or tryptophan, likely due to a read error. The V gene is TRBV11-2, the J gene TRBJ1-4; 7 nucleotides line up with TRBD1. The CDR3 is made up of 15 amino acids. Germline V CDR1 and CDR2: SGHAT, FQNNGV. CDR3 sequence reads: CAISAQGGTNEKLFS. The DNA for the CDR3 is TGTGCCATCAGCGCCCAGGGGGGGACTAATGAAAAACTGTTTTCT.

The V gene is TRBV11-1, the J gene TRBJ2-1; 7 bases are a match to TRBD2. The germline V gene has CDR1 SGHAT and CDR2 FQDESV (reference sequence). The V segment lost 1 base and the J segment 0 bases; nucleotides outside the gene matches: 9. The CDR3 extends over 18 amino acids. The CDR3 DNA reads as TGTGCCAGCAGCTTAGGGCCTGGAGCGGGAAGCTCCTACAATGAGCAGTTCTTC. It encodes CASSLGPGAGSSYNEQFF.

This clonotype turned up a few times. Since no conserved phenylalanine or tryptophan closes the CDR3, a read error is the likely cause. V is TRBV28 and J is TRBJ2-3; the match to TRBD1 covers 7 bases. CDR1 is MDHEN and CDR2 is SYDVKM in the germline V gene. CDR3 length equals 14 residues. After removal of 7 bases from V and 6 bases from J, the junction contained 10 bases not matched to a gene. CDR3 sequence (DNA): TGTGCCAGCACCTCCGCCGACAGGGAGGATACGCAGTATTCT. Translation: CASTSADREDTQYS.

A note on this clonotype: A much larger clone sits a single nucleotide away, making a read error possible. The DNA of the CDR3 is TGTGCCACCAGTTACGGTCCAGCGGAGCCATACAATGAGCAGTTCTTC. The encoded protein is CATSYGPAEPYNEQFF. The gene calls are TRBV6-5 and TRBJ2-1, with D maybe TRBD2 (5 bases). CDR1 MNHEY and CDR2 SVGAGI come from the germline V gene. The CDR3 is 16 amino acids.

Of note for this clonotype: An end of the junction differs from the germline gene, which may be a read error. V gene TRBV6-6 combines with J gene TRBJ2-7, with a weak D call TRBD1 (6 bases). Germline assignment: CDR1 MNHNY and CDR2 SVGAGI (reference sequence). CDR3 size: 16 residues. This CDR3 reads CASSLWTVFGYYEQYF. The CDR3 DNA follows: TGTGCCAGCAGTCTATGGACAGTGTTTGGATACTACGAGCAGTATTTC.

This clonotype was seen only a few times. The chain couples TRBV12-3 or TRBV12-4 to TRBJ1-6; D is possibly TRBD1 (5 bases). This CDR3 is built from 15 residues. Trimming stripped 6 bases from V and 6 bases from J, with 15 bases between. CDR3 loop: CASRLIGTINSPLHF. The CDR3 DNA reads TGTGCCAGCAGACTGATAGGGACGATTAATTCACCCCTCCACTTT.

In this sample, this clonotype turned up once. The junction departs from germline at one end; a sequencing error may be responsible. The chain carries TRBV11-2 and TRBJ1-5; D remains unclear. The CDR3 contains 13 residues. Germline assignment: CDR1 SGHAT and CDR2 FQNNGV. The CDR3, as DNA: TGTGCCAGCAACTTTAGTCAAAATCAGCCCCCGCATTTT. Protein product: CASNFSQNQPPHF. Drawing the rest from reference TRBV11-2 and TRBJ1-5, the complete variable domain is EAGVAQSPRYKIIEKRQSVAFWCNPISGHATLYWYQQILGQGPKLLIQFQNNGVVDDSQLPKDRFSAERLKGVDSTLKIQPAKLEDSAVYLCASNFSQNQPPHFGDGTRLSIL.

This clonotype was observed a handful of times. Relative to the germline gene, one junction end is altered; a read error may explain this. The chain has TRBV28 and TRBJ2-5; D is undetermined. Germline V lookup: CDR1 MDHEN, CDR2 SYDVKM. The CDR3 covers 15 residues. Here the CDR3 DNA reads TGTGCCAGCAGTTCTACATGGACCCCTCAAGGGACCCAGTACTTC. Protein: CASSSTWTPQGTQYF.

This clonotype has a handful of counts. Given a much more abundant clone one base away, this may be a read error. The rearrangement uses TRBV6-5 and TRBJ2-3; no reliable D call. The CDR3 has 13 amino acids. Germline V gene data show CDR1 as MNHEY and CDR2 as SVGAGI. Trimming took off 4 bases at V and 4 bases at J, with 9 bases between the two ends. The CDR3 DNA follows: TGTGCCAGCAGTTTGGCCCTGGCAGATACGCAGTATTTT. Encoded protein: CASSLALADTQYF.

A few counts support this clonotype. A clone one base away is much larger, so this may be a read error. V gene TRBV4-1 combines with J gene TRBJ1-5; maybe TRBD1 (5 bases). The V gene's germline CDR1 is MGHRA and CDR2 YSYEKL. CDR3 length: 15 residues. The CDR3 region has the DNA TGCGTCAGCACCCTCAGGGAGGGCCTTGATCAGCCCCAGCATTTT. This codes for CVSTLREGLDQPQHF.

CDR3 bases: TGCAGTGCTAGTATAGGCCTGATGCCGTTCTTC. Protein sequence: CSASIGLMPFF. The rearrangement joins TRBV20-1 to TRBJ2-1; D remains unclear. Trimming took off 3 bases at V and 15 bases at J, with 15 bases between the two ends. The CDR3 has 11 amino acids. CDR1 is DFQATT, CDR2 SNEGSKA, per germline (reference sequence).

The chain is built from TRBV11-3 and TRBJ2-5, with D perhaps TRBD2 (5 bases). Trimming cost V 9 bases and J 7 bases, with 6 bases left between them. This CDR3 region has 9 residues. Germline V CDR1 and CDR2: SGHNT, YENEEA. CDR3 region: CASRGTQYF. CDR3 bases: TGTGCCAGTCGGGGGACCCAGTACTTC.

About this clonotype itself: A much larger clone lies one base from this, so it may be a read error. CDR3 sequence reads: CASSERRITEAFF. CDR3 bases: TGTGCCAGCAGTGAAAGGCGGATCACTGAAGCTTTCTTT. The chain has TRBV6-1 and TRBJ1-1; no clear D gene. The CDR3 runs to 13 residues. Germline CDR1 is MNHNS and CDR2 is SASEGT. With 2 bases removed from V and 4 bases from J, the gap between germline ends came to 8 bases.

This clonotype was observed many times. This rearrangement joins TRBV12-3 or TRBV12-4 to TRBJ2-1; TRBD2 matches at 13 bases. J gave up 4 bases and V 6 bases, and 3 bases lay outside the gene matches. The CDR3 has 15 amino acids. In DNA form, the CDR3 reads TGTGCCAGCAGGACTAGCGGGAGGAGGTACAATGAGCAGTTCTTC. Protein sequence: CASRTSGRRYNEQFF.

In the case of this clonotype: One end of the junction does not line up with germline, which may come from a read error. The chain combines TRBV11-2 with TRBJ2-6; tentatively, D is TRBD2 (5 bases). The V gene's germline CDR1 is SGHAT and CDR2 FQNNGV. The CDR3 spans 18 residues. The CDR3 here is CASSLRFLAASGTNVLTF. The CDR3 bases are TGTGCCAGCAGCTTAAGGTTTCTAGCAGCGTCTGGGACCAACGTCCTGACTTTC.

V usage is TRBV6-6 and J usage is TRBJ1-6; D gene unclear. There are 14 residues in the CDR3. V was trimmed by 5 bases and J by 10 bases, leaving 15 bases between them. Germline lookup yields CDR1 MNHNY and CDR2 SVGAGI (reference sequence). As DNA, the CDR3 is TGTGCCAGCAGTCCCCCCTCAAGTAACTCACCCCTCCACTTT. Protein sequence: CASSPPSSNSPLHF.

Of note for this clonotype: Compared with germline, one end of the junction differs, possibly owing to a read error. V is TRBV11-2 and J is TRBJ2-2; TRBD1 is a possible D gene (5 bases). Germline-derived CDR1 and CDR2 are SGHAT and FQNNGV. This CDR3 is built from 15 residues. CDR3 sequence reads: CASALLRGSTVELFF. CDR3 nucleotides: TGTGCCAGCGCCTTATTAAGGGGTAGCACCGTGGAGCTGTTTTTT.

The chain's CDR3 is CASRPYPGTAYTETQYF. The CDR3 region has the DNA TGTGCCAGCAGACCCTACCCCGGGACCGCGTACACAGAGACCCAGTACTTC. The chain recombines TRBV11-2 with TRBJ2-5, with D perhaps assigned TRBD1 or TRBD2 (5 bases each). The CDR3 has 17 amino acids. Germline V gene lookup returns CDR1 SGHAT and CDR2 FQNNGV. The V end was cut by 6 bases, the J end by 4 bases, with 24 bases between.

This clonotype was observed many times. The rearrangement uses TRBV6-1 and TRBJ1-1, with a weak D call TRBD1 (5 bases). There are 14 residues in the CDR3. Trimming left V 3 bases short and J 0 bases short, with 8 bases between. The germline V gene encodes CDR1 MNHNS and CDR2 SASEGT. The CDR3 nucleotides are TGTGCCAGCAGTGATGACAGCTTGAACACTGAAGCTTTCTTT. Protein: CASSDDSLNTEAFF.

The V gene is TRBV30, the J gene TRBJ2-1; possible D gene TRBD2, 6 bases. In germline, CDR1 is GTSNPN, CDR2 SVGIG (reference sequence). The CDR3 extends over 14 amino acids. CDR3 sequence reads: CVRTRAGIYDEQFF. In DNA, the CDR3 is TGTGTCCGGACGAGGGCGGGGATATACGATGAGCAGTTCTTC. The full variable domain, with the rest looked up from reference TRBV30 and TRBJ2-1, is SQTIHQWPATLVQPVGSPLSLECTVEGTSNPNLYWYRQAAGRGLQLLFYSVGIGQISSEVPQNLSASRPQDRQFILSSKKLLLSDSGFYLCVRTRAGIYDEQFFGPGTRLTVL.

This clonotype was observed a single time. This may be a read error, as it is one base from a much larger clone. The J gene is TRBJ2-5, the V gene TRBV30; D gene ambiguous. CDR1 GTSNPN and CDR2 SVGIG come from the germline V gene (reference sequence). This CDR3 has 12 residues. V was clipped by 4 bases and J by 5 bases, with 11 bases between them. The CDR3 is CAWTTQHETQYF. The CDR3 DNA reads as TGTGCCTGGACGACTCAACATGAGACCCAGTACTTC.